A single sample is the source of the 26 T cell receptor beta chains below, sequenced in a study of T-cell memory formation after mild COVID-19. TCRdb reprocessed the 5' RACE reads with MiXCR, giving one entry per CDR3 protein. This repertoire shows 450,000 to 650,000 distinct CDR3 sequences, under 20% found once; its top ten account for approximately 12%. The sample was PBMCs or a T cell subset sorted from them (not recorded which). Every receptor here comes from an adult woman who had mild COVID-19 (a few samples of this study predate the infection). Cell type and time point are not known.

The J gene is TRBJ2-7, the V gene TRBV12-3 or TRBV12-4; the match to TRBD1 covers 10 bases. The length of the CDR3 is 16 residues. The V gene end was trimmed by 6 bases and the J gene end by 0 bases; junction bases not matched to a gene: 8. DNA for the CDR3: TGTGCCAGCAGCCCTCCCGGGACAGGGGTCTCCTACGAGCAGTACTTC. Translation gives CASSPPGTGVSYEQYF.

This clonotype occurred a few times. The chain links TRBV12-5 to TRBJ2-6; tentatively, D is TRBD1 or TRBD2 (5 bases each). Trimming stripped 0 bases from V and 1 base from J, with 10 bases between. Germline CDR1 is LGHNT and CDR2 is FRNRAP. The CDR3 has 17 residues. The CDR3 DNA follows: TGTGCTAGTGGTTTGGTACTGGGGACGTCTGGGGCCAACGTCCTGACTTTC. Residues: CASGLVLGTSGANVLTF.

A few counts support this clonotype. This chain connects TRBV27 to TRBJ1-1, with D unclear. CDR3 length equals 14 residues. The germline V and J ends were trimmed by 1 base and 1 base, with 7 bases remaining between them. Germline V lookup: CDR1 MNHEY, CDR2 SMNVEV (reference sequence). CDR3 amino acids: CASSLWAENTEAFF. The CDR3 DNA reads TGTGCCAGCAGTTTATGGGCGGAGAACACTGAAGCTTTCTTT.

This clonotype came up a few times. V and J are TRBV9 and TRBJ2-1, with 13 bases matching TRBD2. The CDR3 covers 18 residues. After removal of 4 bases from V and 4 bases from J, the junction contained 11 bases not matched to a gene. The germline V gene encodes CDR1 SGDLS and CDR2 YYNGEE. DNA of the CDR3: TGTGCCAGCAGCCCTACGGGACTAGCGGGAACCGGTTACAATGAGCAGTTCTTC. This gives the protein CASSPTGLAGTGYNEQFF.

The sample holds a few counts of this clonotype. The chain couples TRBV24-1 to TRBJ2-5; the match to TRBD1 covers 9 bases. Germline trimming cut 4 bases from V and 5 bases from J; bases unmatched to any gene: 7. The CDR3 extends over 15 amino acids. CDR1 and CDR2 from the germline V gene are KGHDR and SFDVKD. Here the CDR3 DNA reads TGTGCCACCAGTGACCCGGACAGGGGCAGGGAGACCCAGTACTTC. Translation: CATSDPDRGRETQYF.

This clonotype was seen a few times. The CDR3: CASSQARTSGGVTDTQYF. Written as DNA, the CDR3 is TGTGCCAGCAGCCAAGCGCGGACTAGCGGGGGGGTCACAGATACGCAGTATTTT. The chain links TRBV4-2 to TRBJ2-3, with 15 nucleotides matching TRBD2. The V gene end was trimmed by 1 base and the J gene end by 2 bases; junction bases not matched to a gene: 4. This CDR3 has 18 amino acids. Looked up from germline, CDR1 is LGHNA and CDR2 is YNFKEQ.

In its sample, this clonotype was seen a few times. The chain combines TRBV12-3 or TRBV12-4 with TRBJ2-2; perhaps D is TRBD1 or TRBD2 (5 bases each). V was pared by 7 bases and J by 4 bases, with 13 bases between. The CDR3 runs 14 residues. DNA for the CDR3: TGTGCCAGCAAGCATAATGGGGGCACCGGGGAGCTGTTTTTT. Translated: CASKHNGGTGELFF.

The chain employs TRBV20-1 and TRBJ2-5; 12 bases agree with TRBD2. Germline V gene sequence: CDR1 DFQATT, CDR2 SNEGSKA (reference sequence). The trim removed 6 bases at V and 4 bases at J, leaving 6 bases unmatched. This CDR3 comprises 14 residues. The CDR3 sequence: CSATPGLAGETQYF. The CDR3 bases are TGCAGTGCAACTCCGGGACTAGCGGGAGAGACCCAGTACTTC.

This clonotype was recorded a few times. The CDR3 loop reads CASRIGQGQYNEQFF. CDR3 in DNA: TGTGCCAGCAGGATCGGACAGGGGCAGTACAATGAGCAGTTCTTC. This chain connects TRBV12-3 or TRBV12-4 to TRBJ2-1; 9 bases align to TRBD1. The V segment lost 6 bases and the J segment 4 bases; nucleotides outside the gene matches: 7. This CDR3 spans 15 amino acids.

This clonotype was seen more than once but under ten times. The CDR3 here is CASSLDRALQYF. The CDR3 nucleotides are TGCGCCAGCAGCCTGGACAGGGCGCTGCAGTACTTC. J is TRBJ2-7 and V is TRBV5-1; TRBD1 aligns across 8 bases. CDR3 length equals 12 residues. The germline V gene has CDR1 SGHRS and CDR2 YFSETQ. V lost 4 bases to trimming and J lost 9 bases; unmatched junction nucleotides: 6.

V is TRBV7-9 and J is TRBJ2-3; 11 bases match TRBD1. The CDR3 contains 17 residues. The junction had 7 bases not matched to a gene; V was cut back by 1 base and J by 4 bases. Germline assignment: CDR1 SEHNR and CDR2 FQNEAQ (reference sequence). This chain's CDR3 is CASSLGAGTGGADTQYF. DNA of the CDR3: TGTGCCAGCAGCTTAGGGGCTGGGACAGGGGGAGCAGATACGCAGTATTTT.

This chain uses TRBV5-1 with TRBJ2-7; a weak D match, TRBD1 (5 bases). V gave up 4 bases and J gave up 1 base, with 15 bases separating them. Germline loops: CDR1 SGHRS, CDR2 YFSETQ. This CDR3 contains 15 residues. The CDR3 here is CASSPLTDFSYEQYF. Written as DNA, the CDR3 is TGCGCCAGCAGCCCTTTGACAGATTTTTCCTACGAGCAGTACTTC.

The table lists this clonotype with many counts. V usage is TRBV12-3 or TRBV12-4 and J usage is TRBJ2-1, with 8 bases identical to TRBD2. The CDR3 loop spans 16 amino acids. V shed 5 bases and J 2 bases; nucleotides not matched to a gene: 8. The CDR3 DNA is TGTGCCAGCAGTGATACTAGCGGATTGACCTACAATGAGCAGTTCTTC. Protein: CASSDTSGLTYNEQFF.

The chain is built from TRBV28 and TRBJ2-1; 7 nucleotides line up with TRBD1. V shed 6 bases, J shed 4 bases, and the junction held 15 bases outside the gene matches. The germline gives CDR1 MDHEN, CDR2 SYDVKM. The CDR3 covers 17 residues. The DNA for the CDR3 is TGTGCCAGCAGCCCCCTCCGTCGGGACAGACCTTACAATGAGCAGTTCTTC. Amino acid sequence: CASSPLRRDRPYNEQFF.

The CDR3 coding sequence is TGTGCCAGCAGTCAAAGACCAGGGACACCCATCTATGGCTACACCTTC. It is translated as CASSQRPGTPIYGYTF. V and J are TRBV6-5 and TRBJ1-2, with TRBD1 as a possible D gene (6 bases). CDR1 is MNHEY and CDR2 is SVGAGI in the germline V gene. The V gene lost 5 bases and the J gene lost 4 bases, with 20 bases spanning the gap. The length of the CDR3 is 16 residues.

The rearrangement links TRBV5-4 to TRBJ2-5; 12 bases map to TRBD1. There are 15 residues in the CDR3. The germline V gene encodes CDR1 SGHNT and CDR2 YYREEE (reference sequence). Trimming took 3 bases from V and 1 from J; bases not matched to a gene: 1. CDR3 coding DNA: TGTGCCAGCAGCTGGGACAGGGGGCCCCAAGAGACCCAGTACTTC. It specifies CASSWDRGPQETQYF.

V usage is TRBV7-2 and J usage is TRBJ2-7, with 9 bases identical to TRBD2. In germline, CDR1 is SGHTA, CDR2 FQGNSA. With V trimmed by 4 bases and J by 7 bases, 20 bases remained unmatched. This CDR3 has 18 amino acids. In nucleotides, the CDR3 is TGTGCCAGCAGCTCCATAGGCAATCTAGCGGGAAGGGGTCGTGAGCAGTACTTC. This translates into CASSSIGNLAGRGREQYF.

This chain uses TRBV12-3 or TRBV12-4 with TRBJ2-3; 12 bases agree with TRBD2. With V trimmed by 8 bases and J by 2 bases, 11 bases remained unmatched. The CDR3 loop spans 17 amino acids. The CDR3 loop reads CASSHGASGRATDTQYF. CDR3 bases: TGTGCCAGCTCTCACGGGGCTAGCGGGAGGGCCACAGATACGCAGTATTTT.

This clonotype occurred a few times. The chain is built from TRBV6-5 and TRBJ2-3, with a tentative D call TRBD2 (5 bases). Germline V CDR1 and CDR2: MNHEY, SVGAGI. This CDR3 is built from 14 residues. V gave up 2 bases and J gave up 6 bases, with 12 bases separating them. The CDR3 protein is CASSYMRETDTQYF. In DNA form, the CDR3 reads TGTGCCAGCAGTTACATGAGGGAGACGGATACGCAGTATTTT.

This chain uses TRBV4-3 with TRBJ2-1; D remains ambiguous. The ends were cut back, 0 bases at V and 0 bases at J, with 9 bases in the middle. The CDR3 spans 16 residues. Germline CDR1 is LGHNA and CDR2 is YSLEER. This chain's CDR3 is CASSQDLGYSYNEQFF. Written as DNA, the CDR3 is TGCGCCAGCAGCCAAGATCTAGGGTACTCCTACAATGAGCAGTTCTTC.

J is TRBJ2-3 and V is TRBV20-1; TRBD2 matches 8 bases. Germline values: CDR1 DFQATT, CDR2 SNEGSKA (reference sequence). The CDR3 totals 14 residues. After removal of 2 bases from V and 2 bases from J, the junction contained 3 bases not matched to a gene. CDR3 DNA sequence: TGCAGTGCTAGACCTAGCGGGTACACAGATACGCAGTATTTT. Protein: CSARPSGYTDTQYF.

This clonotype was recorded a few times. The rearrangement joins TRBV5-1 to TRBJ2-1; D possibly corresponds to TRBD2 (5 bases). The germline V gene has CDR1 SGHRS and CDR2 YFSETQ. V dropped 2 bases and J dropped 7 bases, with 13 bases sitting between them. The CDR3 covers 14 residues. The CDR3 loop reads CASSFPGYKNEQFF. CDR3 nucleotides: TGCGCCAGCAGCTTCCCGGGGTATAAGAATGAGCAGTTCTTC.

This clonotype has just a few counts. The chain's CDR3 is CASSQEGGRGLETQYF. Here the CDR3 DNA reads TGCGCCAGCAGCCAAGAAGGCGGCAGGGGGCTAGAGACCCAGTACTTC. V usage is TRBV4-1 and J usage is TRBJ2-5, with 8 bases that match TRBD1. Germline V CDR1 and CDR2: MGHRA, YSYEKL. V lost 0 bases to trimming and J lost 4 bases; unmatched junction nucleotides: 7. The CDR3 is 16 amino acids.

This clonotype was found a few times. The chain couples TRBV12-3 or TRBV12-4 to TRBJ2-1, with D possibly matching TRBD2 (5 bases). Trimming removed 4 bases at V and 8 bases at J, with 18 bases between. The CDR3 length is 15 residues. CDR3 amino acids: CASSSVGMILDEQFF. CDR3 DNA sequence: TGTGCCAGCAGTTCTGTCGGGATGATACTGGATGAGCAGTTCTTC.

This clonotype was counted ten times or more. The V call is TRBV29-1, the J call TRBJ2-7, with a possible D match to TRBD1 (6 bases). This CDR3 region has 15 residues. V was clipped by 7 bases and J by 4 bases, with 23 bases between them. Germline lookup yields CDR1 SQVTM and CDR2 ANQGSEA. The CDR3 nucleotides are TGCAGCGCCTTGCTGACAGGTCCACTCCTTTACGAGCAGTACTTC. Encoded protein: CSALLTGPLLYEQYF.

This clonotype was picked up a small number of times. The chain recombines TRBV29-1 with TRBJ1-1, with 10 nucleotides matching TRBD1. Germline V gives CDR1 SQVTM, CDR2 ANQGSEA. This CDR3 contains 13 residues. J lost 6 bases, V lost 7 bases, and 8 bases had no gene match. The CDR3 sequence: CSGDRGRNAEAFF. CDR3 sequence (DNA): TGCAGCGGTGACAGGGGGCGCAACGCTGAAGCTTTCTTT. Full variable domain (missing parts from reference TRBV29-1 and TRBJ1-1): SAVISQKPSRDICQRGTSLTIQCQVDSQVTMMFWYRQQPGQSLTLIATANQGSEATYESGFVIDKFPISRPNLTFSTLTVSNMSPEDSSIYLCSGDRGRNAEAFFGQGTRLTVV.